The clone carrying this TCR beta chain has ten or more counts. Its specificity is unknown. This sample stems from a study of T-cell memory formation after mild COVID-19. Findings and limits, study-wide: For second-wave clones that peaked at day 37, SARS-CoV-2 specificity went unverified. Cross-reactive memory apparently joined, as some responding clones appeared in pre-infection memory. A second wave expanding day 15 to 37 was CD4+-biased; contracting clones were balanced. For contracting clones, CD4+ ones sat mainly in CM and EM, CD8+ in EMRA.

The ends lost 6 bases at V and 0 bases at J; junction bases unmatched: 10. Germline V gives CDR1 MNHEY, CDR2 SVGAGI. The CDR3 is 18 residues long. TCRdb reprocessed the 5' RACE reads with MiXCR, giving one entry per CDR3 protein. In the table there are tens of thousands of distinct CDR3 sequences, around 15% of which are singletons. V usage is TRBV6-5 and J usage is TRBJ2-3; the match to TRBD2 covers 12 bases. The clonotype originates from a man aged 18 to 35 who had mild COVID-19 (a few samples of this study predate the infection). Cell type and time point are not known. Sequencing input: PBMCs or a T cell subset sorted from them (not recorded which). The CDR3 sequence: CASSRLAGGYGSTDTQYF. For the CDR3, the DNA is TGTGCCAGCAGCCGTCTAGCGGGGGGGTATGGGAGCACAGATACGCAGTATTTT.